Sequencing of this T cell receptor (beta chain) was carried out in a study of blood T cell repertoires in COVID-19. Study summary: T cells, B-cell-depleted T cells, or PBMCs supplied cDNA or gDNA.

V dropped 0 bases and J dropped 7; count of bases not matched to a gene: 2. The CDR3 runs to 15 residues. Germline assignment: CDR1 MGHRA and CDR2 YSYEKL. Original handling: Amplification of reference gene primers was used by the study to estimate nucleated cell counts. TCRdb's copy holds only in-frame clones and misses some; the assay was immunoSEQ multiplex PCR. V and J calls and clone size are given by that table; D and trimming were obtained from the DNA. Here the sample spans around 85,000 clones, 87% being singletons. V usage is TRBV4-1 and J usage is TRBJ2-2; 10 bases map to TRBD2. Sequenced material: peripheral blood. The receptor comes from a man aged 60 to 75 with acute or convalescent COVID-19. The chain's CDR3 is CASSQDPSGGGELFF. As DNA, the CDR3 is TGCGCCAGCAGCCAAGACCCTAGCGGGGGCGGGGAGCTGTTTTTT.